These 26 T cell receptor beta chains were sequenced from one sample in a study of CD8 T cells in Susac syndrome. Reverse transcription of roughly 0.5 to 1 ug RNA was performed with random hexamers. MiXCR, run by TCRdb on the immunoSEQ multiplex PCR reads, gives a single entry per CDR3 protein. The table has more than 55,000 distinct CDR3 sequences, nearly 96% seen once; the top ten hold more than 0.09%. Sequenced: CD4+ T cells from PBMCs. The origin of the receptors is a human donor with multiple sclerosis.

V usage is TRBV7-9 and J usage is TRBJ2-7, with TRBD2 matching 7 bases. Germline V lookup: CDR1 SEHNR, CDR2 FQNEAQ (reference sequence). The J segment lost 7 bases and the V segment lost 5 bases, leaving 5 bases of the junction unmatched. This CDR3 is 12 amino acids long. The CDR3: CASSAGDGEQYF. The DNA of the CDR3 is TGTGCCAGCAGCGCGGGAGATGGGGAGCAGTACTTC.

This rearrangement joins TRBV6-6 to TRBJ2-5, with a tentative D call TRBD2 (6 bases). The germline gives CDR1 MNHNY, CDR2 SVGAGI (reference sequence). V was pared by 7 bases and J by 0 bases, with 15 bases between. CDR3 length: 15 amino acids. The CDR3 DNA reads TGTGCCAGCACCGCGCCGGGAGATTACCAAGAGACCCAGTACTTC. Its protein product is CASTAPGDYQETQYF.

The count of this clonotype is one. The chain carries TRBV4-2 and TRBJ2-3, with D possibly matching TRBD1 (5 bases). Germline assignment: CDR1 LGHNA and CDR2 YNFKEQ. This CDR3 has 13 amino acids. V was cut by 2 bases and J by 4 bases, with 7 bases left in between. The CDR3 bases are TGTGCCAGCAGCCAATCAGGGTCAGATACGCAGTATTTT. This translates into CASSQSGSDTQYF.

The J gene is TRBJ2-1, the V gene TRBV20-1, with D perhaps matching TRBD1 or TRBD2 (5 bases each). Germline CDR1 is DFQATT and CDR2 is SNEGSKA (reference sequence). The V gene lost 3 bases and the J gene lost 0 bases, with 21 bases spanning the gap. The CDR3 consists of 18 residues. CDR3 region: CSARVGTGQRSSYNEQFF. CDR3 in DNA: TGCAGTGCTAGGGTTGGGACGGGGCAGCGGAGCTCCTACAATGAGCAGTTCTTC.

This chain connects TRBV20-1 to TRBJ2-7; D is uncertain. V lost 3 bases, J lost 1 base, and 7 bases lay in between. Germline V CDR1 and CDR2: DFQATT, SNEGSKA (reference sequence). This CDR3 is built from 12 residues. CDR3 sequence: CSASSQSYEQYF. The CDR3, as DNA: TGCAGTGCTAGTAGCCAGTCCTACGAGCAGTACTTC.

This chain uses TRBV20-1 with TRBJ2-1; weak D call: TRBD1 (5 bases). Trimming took off 5 bases at V and 5 bases at J, with 10 bases between the two ends. The germline V gene has CDR1 DFQATT and CDR2 SNEGSKA (reference sequence). This CDR3 is built from 12 residues. The CDR3 region has the DNA TGCAGTGCTCCAGACAGACACAATGAGCAGTTCTTC. It codes for CSAPDRHNEQFF.

The chain links TRBV6-2 or TRBV6-3 to TRBJ2-7; D possibly corresponds to TRBD1 (6 bases). From germline, CDR1 is MNHEY and CDR2 SVGEGT. The CDR3 sequence is 14 residues long. Trimming stripped 6 bases from V and 3 bases from J, with 15 bases between. The CDR3 is CASSKLRDNYEQYF. The DNA of the CDR3 is TGTGCCAGCAGCAAACTCCGGGACAACTACGAGCAGTACTTC.

In its sample, this clonotype was seen once. The chain couples TRBV2 to TRBJ2-2, with a possible D match to TRBD2 (6 bases). The CDR3 has 14 amino acids. V was pared by 10 bases and J by 0 bases, with 12 bases between. Germline V lookup: CDR1 SNHLY, CDR2 FYNNEI. This CDR3 reads CATRGYPNTGELFF. The CDR3 DNA reads as TGTGCCACCCGGGGGTACCCGAACACCGGGGAGCTGTTTTTT.

In its sample, this clonotype was seen a few times. This chain links TRBV7-6 with TRBJ2-7; D gene unclear. CDR3 size: 13 residues. Trimming pared 4 bases from V and 2 bases from J, leaving 9 bases between. Germline values: CDR1 SGHVS, CDR2 FNYEAQ. DNA of the CDR3: TGTGCCAGCAGCTCATACAGAACCTACGAGCAGTACTTC. Encoded protein: CASSSYRTYEQYF.

The rearrangement links TRBV20-1 to TRBJ2-5, with D tentatively TRBD1 (5 bases). The CDR3 sequence is 17 residues long. Per the germline V gene, CDR1 is DFQATT and CDR2 is SNEGSKA (reference sequence). V was pared by 2 bases and J by 2 bases, with 21 bases between. The CDR3 nucleotides read TGCAGTGCTAGAAATCCCTTTATGGACACACAACAAGAGACCCAGTACTTC. It codes for CSARNPFMDTQQETQYF.

V gene TRBV5-4 combines with J gene TRBJ2-3; 10 bases line up with TRBD1. Germline V gives CDR1 SGHNT, CDR2 YYREEE (reference sequence). V dropped 3 bases and J dropped 4; count of bases not matched to a gene: 2. CDR3 length: 14 amino acids. The CDR3 nucleotides are TGTGCCAGCAGCTGGGACAGGGGATCAGATACGCAGTATTTT. Translating gives CASSWDRGSDTQYF. The whole variable domain, remainder taken from reference TRBV5-4 and TRBJ2-3, is ETGVTQSPTHLIKTRGQQVTLRCSSQSGHNTVSWYQQALGQGPQFIFQYYREEENGRGNFPPRFSGLQFPNYSSELNVNALELDDSALYLCASSWDRGSDTQYFGPGTRLTVL.

The chain couples TRBV7-2 to TRBJ2-7; no firm D call. The germline CDR1 and CDR2 sequences are SGHTA and FQGNSA. Trimming cost V 4 bases and J 4 bases, with 8 bases left between them. The CDR3 totals 12 residues. CDR3 coding DNA: TGTGCCAGCAGCTCTAACTGGTACGAGCAGTACTTC. Its translation is CASSSNWYEQYF.

The rearrangement joins TRBV29-1 to TRBJ1-2; 7 nucleotides match TRBD1. Unmatched junction bases numbered 10, after V lost 4 bases and J lost 8 bases. The CDR3 sequence is 13 residues long. Per the germline V gene, CDR1 is SQVTM and CDR2 is ANQGSEA. This CDR3 reads CSVAEVQGEGYTF. In DNA form, the CDR3 reads TGCAGCGTTGCCGAAGTGCAGGGGGAAGGCTACACCTTC.

The chain is built from TRBV30 and TRBJ1-1; possible D gene TRBD1, 6 bases. Germline V CDR1 and CDR2: GTSNPN, SVGIG (reference sequence). V shed 3 bases and J shed 1 base, with 9 bases lying between them. CDR3 length equals 13 residues. CDR3 sequence: CAWRQGKNTEAFF. In nucleotides, the CDR3 is TGTGCCTGGAGACAGGGCAAGAACACTGAAGCTTTCTTT.

This rearrangement joins TRBV30 to TRBJ2-1, with TRBD2 matching over 8 bases. J gave up 6 bases and V 4 bases, and 5 bases lay outside the gene matches. Germline loops: CDR1 GTSNPN, CDR2 SVGIG (reference sequence). The CDR3 loop spans 13 amino acids. As DNA, the CDR3 is TGTGCCTGGATGACTAGCGCCTTCAATGAGCAGTTCTTC. Encoded protein: CAWMTSAFNEQFF.

Only one count was recorded for this clonotype. J is TRBJ2-3 and V is TRBV3-1; D gene ambiguous. There are 14 residues in the CDR3. V was trimmed by 5 bases and J by 4 bases, leaving 13 bases between them. CDR1 is LGHDT, CDR2 YNNKEL, per germline (reference sequence). Here the CDR3 reads CASSAHSFADTQYF. The CDR3 nucleotides read TGTGCCAGCAGCGCACACAGTTTCGCAGATACGCAGTATTTT.

CDR3 region: CASSSPRGKINYGYTF. DNA of the CDR3: TGTGCCAGCAGTTCCCCCAGGGGGAAGATTAACTATGGCTACACCTTC. V and J are TRBV28 and TRBJ1-2; 7 nucleotides match TRBD1. This CDR3 spans 16 amino acids. Germline CDR1 is MDHEN and CDR2 is SYDVKM. The V and J ends lost 4 bases and 1 base, in that order; junction bases with no gene match: 9.

V and J are TRBV11-3 and TRBJ1-6; no clear D. Trimming took off 5 bases at V and 5 bases at J, with 13 bases between the two ends. Germline values: CDR1 SGHNT, CDR2 YENEEA. The CDR3 consists of 15 residues. The CDR3 bases are TGTGCCAGCAGCCCCGGAGGAAGTAATAATTCACCCCTCCACTTT. It yields the protein CASSPGGSNNSPLHF.

The J gene is TRBJ2-5, the V gene TRBV7-2; D possibly matches TRBD1 or TRBD2 (6 bases each). V lost 8 bases to trimming and J lost 3 bases, with 19 bases between them. Germline loops: CDR1 SGHTA, CDR2 FQGNSA. The CDR3 runs to 15 residues. The CDR3 DNA follows: TGTGCCAGCTCCACCGGGGGCCACGTGGAAGAGACCCAGTACTTC. It yields the protein CASSTGGHVEETQYF.

The chain employs TRBV30 and TRBJ2-7; D might be TRBD1 (5 bases). Deletions cut 1 base from V and 7 bases from J, with 23 bases between. The CDR3 runs to 16 residues. Germline lookup yields CDR1 GTSNPN and CDR2 SVGIG (reference sequence). The CDR3 here is CAWSAFPSLDSREQYF. In DNA form, the CDR3 reads TGTGCCTGGAGTGCTTTCCCGAGTCTCGACAGCAGGGAGCAGTACTTC.

The chain links TRBV18 to TRBJ1-2, with 7 bases aligning to TRBD1. V dropped 3 bases and J dropped 8; count of bases not matched to a gene: 9. The CDR3 contains 14 residues. The germline V gene encodes CDR1 KGHSH and CDR2 LQKENI. This CDR3 reads CASSPDSGGWGYTF. As DNA, the CDR3 is TGTGCCAGCTCACCCGACTCAGGGGGTTGGGGCTACACCTTC. Looking up the rest from reference TRBV18 and TRBJ1-2 gives the full variable domain: NAGVMQNPRHLVRRRGQEARLRCSPMKGHSHVYWYRQLPEEGLKFMVYLQKENIIDESGMPKERFSAEFPKEGPSILRIQQVVRGDSAAYFCASSPDSGGWGYTFGSGTRLTVV.

The chain joins TRBV7-2 to TRBJ1-5; the D gene is possibly TRBD1 (5 bases). Trimming stripped 4 bases from V and 7 bases from J, with 17 bases between. The germline V gene encodes CDR1 SGHTA and CDR2 FQGNSA. This CDR3 comprises 15 residues. The CDR3 region is CASSSGRGDFQPQHF. CDR3 DNA: TGTGCCAGCAGCTCCGGGCGGGGGGACTTCCAGCCCCAGCATTTT.

Remarks on this clonotype: Germline is not matched at one junction end, which may reflect a read error. This chain joins TRBV28 and TRBJ1-5; TRBD1 is a possible D gene (6 bases). Per the germline V gene, CDR1 is MDHEN and CDR2 is SYDVKM. The CDR3 runs 14 residues. CDR3 sequence (DNA): TGTGCAAGCATCAAGGGGGGGAGCAATCAGCCCCAGCATTTT. It specifies CASIKGGSNQPQHF.

V usage is TRBV7-2 and J usage is TRBJ2-3, with 11 bases fitting TRBD2. With 2 bases clipped from V and 2 bases from J, the junction kept 12 bases outside the gene matches. The CDR3 loop spans 19 amino acids. Germline V gene sequence: CDR1 SGHTA, CDR2 FQGNSA. The CDR3 DNA reads TGTGCCAGCAGCTTATCAGTTAATCCTAGCGGGGGGTACACAGATACGCAGTATTTT. Its protein product is CASSLSVNPSGGYTDTQYF.

The genes are TRBV12-3 or TRBV12-4 and TRBJ2-1; 10 bases are a match to TRBD2. V was clipped by 5 bases and J by 4 bases; unmatched bases: 8. The CDR3 is 16 amino acids. CDR3 region: CASSKPGLADYNEQFF. CDR3 nucleotides: TGTGCCAGCAGTAAACCCGGACTAGCGGATTACAATGAGCAGTTCTTC.

The chain combines TRBV28 with TRBJ2-5; D gene ambiguous. The CDR3 is made up of 13 amino acids. Deletions cut 3 bases from V and 5 bases from J, with 10 bases between. CDR1 and CDR2 from the germline V gene are MDHEN and SYDVKM. In DNA, the CDR3 is TGTGCCAGCAGTTTCCGTGTGGGCGAGACCCAGTACTTC. This sequence encodes CASSFRVGETQYF.